These 2 T cell receptor beta chains were all obtained from the same sample, sequenced in a study of T cell clusters in autoimmune cytopenias. One tube held mixed TRB-A and TRB-B primer pools for touch-down PCR. TCRdb re-called the multiplex PCR reads and gives one entry per CDR3 protein, without DNA. Listed are 3,000 to 4,000 distinct CDR3 sequences; around a third falls within the top ten. Each sample's input was approximately 0.25 ug genomic DNA, roughly 40,000 genome equivalents. The specimen was peripheral blood. The receptors were sampled from a human donor with an autoimmune cytopenia, with autoimmune hepatitis or in good health (not recorded which).

The chain couples TRBV10-3 to TRBJ2-3. This CDR3 has 14 residues. The germline CDR1 and CDR2 sequences are ENHRY and SYGVKD. The CDR3 spells CAIGGSTRTDTQYF.

The J gene is TRBJ2-3, the V gene TRBV5-1. Per the germline V gene, CDR1 is SGHRS and CDR2 is YFSETQ. The CDR3 is 12 residues long. CDR3 in amino acids: CASSEGTDTQYF.